The 30 T cell receptor beta chains presented below share a single source sample, sequenced in a study of cytomegalovirus exposure and HLA in healthy donors. 60 Vbeta and 13 Jbeta primers were used in PCR. Assay used: immunoSEQ multiplex PCR; TCRdb lists only in-frame clones, some missing. The table shows about 89,000 clones, with roughly 86% occurring only once. Source material: PBMCs. The receptors stem from a man aged 30-40 years in good health and CMV-seropositive.

The rearrangement joins TRBV6-5 to TRBJ2-3, with a possible D match to TRBD1 (5 bases). The ends were cut back, 0 bases at V and 0 bases at J, with 10 bases in the middle. The CDR3 covers 16 residues. Germline V lookup: CDR1 MNHEY, CDR2 SVGAGI. CDR3 in DNA: TGTGCCAGCAGTTACTCGCCAGGGATAAGCACAGATACGCAGTATTTT. Encoded protein: CASSYSPGISTDTQYF.

CDR3 DNA: TGTGCCAGCAGCTTTACCGACATGGGACTAGCGGGAGACAATGAGCAGTTCTTC. Encoded protein: CASSFTDMGLAGDNEQFF. The rearrangement uses TRBV7-9 and TRBJ2-1, with TRBD2 matching 14 bases. With V trimmed by 3 bases and J by 5 bases, 9 bases remained unmatched. The germline V gene encodes CDR1 SEHNR and CDR2 FQNEAQ (reference sequence). The CDR3 consists of 18 residues.

This chain uses TRBV28 with TRBJ1-1; D is undetermined. The V end lost 6 bases, the J end lost 1 base, and 9 bases lay between the germline ends. CDR3 length equals 13 residues. Germline CDR1 is MDHEN and CDR2 is SYDVKM. CDR3 coding DNA: TGTGCCAGCAGGATACCGGGGAACACTGAAGCTTTCTTT. It yields the protein CASRIPGNTEAFF.

The J gene is TRBJ1-2, the V gene TRBV2; the D gene is possibly TRBD1 (6 bases). V was pared by 5 bases and J by 2 bases, with 12 bases between. This CDR3 comprises 14 residues. The germline V gene has CDR1 SNHLY and CDR2 FYNNEI. Here the CDR3 DNA reads TGTGCCAGCAGTCCAGGGGCATTAAACTATGGCTACACCTTC. Translating gives CASSPGALNYGYTF.

The chain combines TRBV4-2 with TRBJ1-2; D is ambiguous. Germline loops: CDR1 LGHNA, CDR2 YNFKEQ. Trimming took off 7 bases at V and 6 bases at J, with 24 bases between the two ends. This CDR3 spans 16 amino acids. This CDR3 reads CASKESAGSPGDGYTF. For the CDR3, the DNA is TGTGCCAGCAAAGAGTCGGCGGGGAGTCCGGGAGATGGCTACACCTTC.

The sample holds one count of this clone. CDR3 in amino acids: CASSLVSGYEQYF. The CDR3 bases are TGTGCCAGCAGCTTAGTATCGGGGTACGAGCAGTACTTC. V usage is TRBV5-5 and J usage is TRBJ2-7, with TRBD2 as a possible D gene (5 bases). CDR3 size: 13 residues. V lost 2 bases and J lost 4, with 10 bases in between. Germline V CDR1 and CDR2: SGHKS, YYEKEE (reference sequence).

The V call is TRBV10-3, the J call TRBJ2-5; 13 nucleotides match TRBD2. The trim removed 5 bases at V and 5 bases at J, leaving 5 bases unmatched. There are 15 residues in the CDR3. Germline V gene data show CDR1 as ENHRY and CDR2 as SYGVKD. In DNA, the CDR3 is TGTGCCATCAGTATGACTAGCGGGAGGTTGGAGACCCAGTACTTC. As protein: CAISMTSGRLETQYF.

The chain combines TRBV5-1 with TRBJ2-5; D gene unclear. Trimming took 0 bases from V and 4 from J, leaving 16 bases between them. From germline, CDR1 is SGHRS and CDR2 YFSETQ. The CDR3 loop spans 16 amino acids. DNA of the CDR3: TGCGCCAGCAGCTTGGAAGCCGGTTCTCAGCGAGAGACCCAGTACTTC. Its translation: CASSLEAGSQRETQYF.

The V and J genes are TRBV11-2 and TRBJ2-7; TRBD1 matches 8 bases. The germline V gene has CDR1 SGHAT and CDR2 FQNNGV. Trimming took 1 base from V and 9 from J; bases not matched to a gene: 14. The CDR3 extends over 16 amino acids. In nucleotides, the CDR3 is TGTGCCAGCAGCTTAGTTCTAGGGTCGCAGGGGGCGCGGCAGTACTTC. Translation: CASSLVLGSQGARQYF.

The chain links TRBV5-1 to TRBJ2-1; D is uncertain. The CDR3 runs 15 residues. Germline CDR1 and CDR2: SGHRS and YFSETQ. V was pared by 0 bases and J by 4 bases, with 11 bases between. CDR3 nucleotide sequence: TGCGCCAGCAGCTTGGAGGCCCGGCGGTACAATGAGCAGTTCTTC. Encoded protein: CASSLEARRYNEQFF.

The chain links TRBV30 to TRBJ1-5; 9 nucleotides agree with TRBD1. Germline CDR1 and CDR2: GTSNPN and SVGIG (reference sequence). The CDR3 has 15 amino acids. V shed 0 bases and J 4 bases; nucleotides not matched to a gene: 4. DNA for the CDR3: TGTGCCTGGAGTGTAAGGGACAGGGAGAATCAGCCCCAGCATTTT. This codes for CAWSVRDRENQPQHF. Filled out from reference TRBV30 and TRBJ1-5, the complete variable domain reads SQTIHQWPATLVQPVGSPLSLECTVEGTSNPNLYWYRQAAGRGLQLLFYSVGIGQISSEVPQNLSASRPQDRQFILSSKKLLLSDSGFYLCAWSVRDRENQPQHFGDGTRLSIL.

V is TRBV4-1 and J is TRBJ1-5; D gene ambiguous. V lost 1 base and J 4 bases, leaving 5 bases between the germline ends. CDR1 is MGHRA and CDR2 is YSYEKL in the germline V gene. This CDR3 region has 13 residues. In DNA form, the CDR3 reads TGCGCCAGCAGCCAAGGGAGTAATCAGCCCCAGCATTTT. Translation gives CASSQGSNQPQHF.

The chain combines TRBV12-5 with TRBJ1-1, with 7 bases that match TRBD1. The CDR3 length is 17 residues. The germline V gene has CDR1 LGHNT and CDR2 FRNRAP. The trim removed 7 bases at V and 1 base at J, leaving 15 bases unmatched. The CDR3 region has the DNA TGTGCTAGTGCCGCCCGGACAGGTCTTGAAGCGAACACTGAAGCTTTCTTT. Protein sequence: CASAARTGLEANTEAFF.

The CDR3 region has the DNA TGTGCCAGCGGCCAGGGTGAGGTCTACGAGCAGTACTTC. Its translation is CASGQGEVYEQYF. The V gene is TRBV6-1, the J gene TRBJ2-7, with a tentative D call TRBD1 (5 bases). Between the trimmed V and J ends, which lost 8 bases and 3 bases, there was a span of 14 bases. From germline, CDR1 is MNHNS and CDR2 SASEGT. This CDR3 is built from 13 residues.

This clone was detected only a few times. The gene calls are TRBV10-3 and TRBJ2-7, with 9 bases that match TRBD2. Trimming cost V 6 bases and J 3 bases; bases outside gene matches: 6. From germline, CDR1 is ENHRY and CDR2 SYGVKD. This CDR3 comprises 14 residues. CDR3 region: CAISRTSEGYEQYF. The CDR3 DNA reads as TGTGCCATCAGCCGGACTAGCGAGGGCTACGAGCAGTACTTC.

The CDR3 reads CASSPNPGTGTETQYF. CDR3 in DNA: TGCGCCAGCAGCCCCAATCCCGGGACAGGGACAGAGACCCAGTACTTC. The chain joins TRBV5-1 to TRBJ2-5; 9 nucleotides match TRBD1. The CDR3 runs 16 residues. V gave up 4 bases and J gave up 4 bases; unmatched junction bases: 11. From germline, CDR1 is SGHRS and CDR2 YFSETQ.

This chain connects TRBV5-4 to TRBJ2-7, with D possibly TRBD1 on 6 matching bases. CDR3 length equals 16 residues. Trimming pared 4 bases from V and 2 bases from J, leaving 19 bases between. CDR1 SGHNT and CDR2 YYREEE come from the germline V gene (reference sequence). The CDR3 nucleotides read TGTGCCAGCAGCGGCGCGGTACAGGGTGGACCCTACGAGCAGTACTTC. Translated: CASSGAVQGGPYEQYF.

This chain uses TRBV18 with TRBJ2-6; 7 nucleotides match TRBD1. From germline, CDR1 is KGHSH and CDR2 LQKENI. This CDR3 comprises 15 residues. J gave up 3 bases and V 4 bases, and 3 bases lay outside the gene matches. CDR3 protein: CASSRTGGGANVLTF. Here the CDR3 DNA reads TGTGCCAGCTCACGGACAGGAGGTGGGGCCAACGTCCTGACTTTC.

The J gene is TRBJ1-5, the V gene TRBV6-1; 7 nucleotides line up with TRBD1. Looked up from germline, CDR1 is MNHNS and CDR2 is SASEGT. This CDR3 is built from 14 residues. The V segment lost 5 bases and the J segment 6 bases; nucleotides outside the gene matches: 7. This CDR3 reads CASSKRQGTQPQHF. CDR3 sequence (DNA): TGTGCCAGCAGTAAACGACAGGGTACTCAGCCCCAGCATTTT.

This clone appeared a few times. The rearrangement links TRBV19 to TRBJ2-7; D is possibly TRBD1 (6 bases). V was pared by 4 bases and J by 12 bases, with 28 bases between. This CDR3 region has 16 residues. Germline lookup yields CDR1 LNHDA and CDR2 SQIVND (reference sequence). CDR3 amino acids: CASSTNRPGAHVKAYF. The CDR3 DNA sequence: TGTGCCAGTAGTACCAACCGACCAGGGGCACACGTGAAAGCGTACTTC. The whole variable domain, filled in from reference TRBV19 and TRBJ2-7, reads DGGITQSPKYLFRKEGQNVTLSCEQNLNHDAMYWYRQDPGQGLRLIYYSQIVNDFQKGDIAEGYSVSREKKESFPLTVTSAQKNPTAFYLCASSTNRPGAHVKAYFGPGTRLTVT.

This sequence joins TRBV6-1 and TRBJ2-7; 12 nucleotides match TRBD2. The CDR3 contains 15 residues. The junction had 6 bases not matched to a gene; V was cut back by 7 bases and J by 2 bases. Germline values: CDR1 MNHNS, CDR2 SASEGT. The CDR3 nucleotides are TGTGCCAGCATCAGGAGACTAGCGGGAGCCTACGAGCAGTACTTC. Its translation is CASIRRLAGAYEQYF.

The chain joins TRBV6-1 to TRBJ1-1; no clear D. The CDR3 has 15 residues. The germline gives CDR1 MNHNS, CDR2 SASEGT. Trimming shortened V by 2 bases and J by 0 bases, and 10 bases separated the two germline ends. The CDR3 loop is CASSEMAELNTEAFF. As DNA, the CDR3 is TGTGCCAGCAGTGAAATGGCAGAACTGAACACTGAAGCTTTCTTT.

The chain is built from TRBV4-1 and TRBJ1-1; perhaps TRBD1 as D (6 bases). CDR3 length equals 14 residues. Germline CDR1 and CDR2: MGHRA and YSYEKL. The V and J ends lost 5 bases and 0 bases respectively, with 10 bases between them. The CDR3 loop is CASSSQGLNTEAFF. The DNA for the CDR3 is TGCGCCAGCAGCTCACAGGGATTGAACACTGAAGCTTTCTTT.

The CDR3 nucleotides are TGTGCCAGCAGATCCACCGGGACAGGGAGCTCCTACGAGCAGTACTTC. Translated, it gives CASRSTGTGSSYEQYF. The chain links TRBV28 to TRBJ2-7; TRBD1 aligns across 9 bases. The germline V gene encodes CDR1 MDHEN and CDR2 SYDVKM. V shed 6 bases and J 0 bases; nucleotides not matched to a gene: 9. The CDR3 has 16 amino acids.

This clone was recorded once. The chain links TRBV19 to TRBJ2-2; possible D gene TRBD1, 7 bases. Deletions cut 3 bases from V and 3 bases from J, with 14 bases between. Germline-derived CDR1 and CDR2 are LNHDA and SQIVND (reference sequence). The CDR3 is 16 residues long. CDR3 amino acids: CASSILRRGHTGELFF. In DNA, the CDR3 is TGTGCCAGTAGTATTTTAAGGAGGGGGCACACCGGGGAGCTGTTTTTT. The full variable domain, in which reference TRBV19 and TRBJ2-2 provide the parts outside the CDR3, is DGGITQSPKYLFRKEGQNVTLSCEQNLNHDAMYWYRQDPGQGLRLIYYSQIVNDFQKGDIAEGYSVSREKKESFPLTVTSAQKNPTAFYLCASSILRRGHTGELFFGEGSRLTVL.

This clone was seen only once. The CDR3, as DNA: TGTGCCAGCAGCACAGCTAGCGGCTCCTACAATGAGCAGTTCTTC. As protein: CASSTASGSYNEQFF. The V gene is TRBV13, the J gene TRBJ2-1; 7 bases are shared with TRBD2. The CDR3 runs 15 residues. Germline V gives CDR1 PRHDT, CDR2 FYEKMQ (reference sequence). V gave up 5 bases and J gave up 0 bases; unmatched junction bases: 4. Combining the CDR3 with reference TRBV13 and TRBJ2-1 gives the whole variable domain AAGVIQSPRHLIKEKRETATLKCYPIPRHDTVYWYQQGPGQDPQFLISFYEKMQSDKGSIPDRFSAQQFSDYHSELNMSSLELGDSALYFCASSTASGSYNEQFFGPGTRLTVL.

V is TRBV5-1 and J is TRBJ2-3; possibly TRBD2 for D (5 bases). Per germline, CDR1 SGHRS and CDR2 YFSETQ. The ends were cut back, 4 bases at V and 4 bases at J, with 13 bases in the middle. CDR3 size: 14 residues. The CDR3, as DNA: TGCGCCAGCAGCGACAAGAGCGGCGCAGATACGCAGTATTTT. Translating it yields CASSDKSGADTQYF.

The chain uses TRBV2 and TRBJ1-3; 9 bases agree with TRBD1. Germline V gene data show CDR1 as SNHLY and CDR2 as FYNNEI. V shed 5 bases, J shed 2 bases, and the junction held 4 bases outside the gene matches. CDR3 size: 15 residues. The CDR3 DNA sequence: TGTGCCAGCAGTAAGAGGACAGGGGCTGGAAACACCATATATTTT. Translated, it gives CASSKRTGAGNTIYF.

This clone appeared once. This chain links TRBV6-6 with TRBJ2-1; TRBD2 agrees at 11 bases. This CDR3 contains 16 residues. Per the germline V gene, CDR1 is MNHNY and CDR2 is SVGAGI (reference sequence). The V and J ends lost 0 bases and 6 bases, in that order; junction bases with no gene match: 4. CDR3 in DNA: TGTGCCAGCAGTTACTCGCTAGCGGGAGGAATCAATGAGCAGTTCTTC. It codes for CASSYSLAGGINEQFF.

The gene calls are TRBV19 and TRBJ2-2; 9 positions match TRBD2. Germline V gene data show CDR1 as LNHDA and CDR2 as SQIVND (reference sequence). The length of the CDR3 is 15 residues. Trimming took 5 bases from V and 1 from J; bases not matched to a gene: 2. The CDR3 nucleotides are TGTGCCAGTAGTGCGACTAGCGGGAACACCGGGGAGCTGTTTTTT. It specifies CASSATSGNTGELFF.